These T cell receptor beta chains were read from a single sample in a study. TCRdb re-analysed the RT-PCR reads in MiXCR, keeping a single row per CDR3 protein. The sample lists about 680,000 distinct CDR3 sequences, 11% to 15% occurring once. Sequencing used memory CD4+ T cells from blood. The receptors come from a female donor in good health, serving as a healthy control. Both conserved end residues are part of each CDR3. Each record gives: J gene, clone size, D gene, V gene, CDR3 DNA, CDR3 protein. D genes are given only for firm matches. Only some rows state a clone size, as once, few, many or a class for expanded clones.

TRBJ1-2 | - | - | TRBV20-1 | TGCAGTGCCCTTACCACAGGGAGTGGGGTCTATGGCTACACCTTC | CSALTTGSGVYGYTF
TRBJ1-1 | few | - | TRBV12-3/TRBV12-4 | TGTGCCAGCAGTTTTGAGCAAAAGGGAGCTTTCTTT | CASSFEQKGAFF
TRBJ2-3 | - | - | TRBV20-1 | TGCAGTGCTAGCGGGACGGGACCCGACCATCGAGATACGCAGTATTTT | CSASGTGPDHRDTQYF
TRBJ1-2 | few | - | TRBV12-3/TRBV12-4 | TGTGCCAGCAGTCAAGATCCAGGGTGGAGTGGCTACACCTTC | CASSQDPGWSGYTF
TRBJ2-2 | few | - | TRBV20-1 | TGCAGTGCTAGATTGGCACGTGAGGAGCTGTTTTTT | CSARLAREELFF
TRBJ1-1 | few | - | TRBV6-5 | TGTGCCAGCAGTTACTCGGGGCAAGTCAGCACTGAAGCTTTCTTT | CASSYSGQVSTEAFF
TRBJ2-5 | few | TRBD1 | TRBV27 | TGTGCCAGCAGTCCCCTAGGACAGGGACAAGAGACCCAGTACTTC | CASSPLGQGQETQYF
TRBJ1-2 | - | - | TRBV20-1 | TGCAGTGCTAGAGATTTCAGGTCTAACTATGGCTACACCTTC | CSARDFRSNYGYTF
TRBJ1-1 | - | TRBD1 | TRBV18 | TGTGCCAGCTCACCTACAGGGGATTCCACTGAAGCTTTCTTT | CASSPTGDSTEAFF
TRBJ2-6 | many | - | TRBV29-1 | TGCAGCGTTGAATTCCCCTCTGGGGCCAACGTCCTGACTTTC | CSVEFPSGANVLTF
TRBJ2-7 | - | TRBD1 | TRBV27 | TGTGCCAGCAGTCTACACGGGACAGGGGTAAATTACGAGCAGTACTTC | CASSLHGTGVNYEQYF
TRBJ1-1 | - | TRBD1 | TRBV7-9 | TGTGCCAGCAGCCCCTGGACAGGGCGCGAAGCTTTCTTT | CASSPWTGREAFF
TRBJ2-7 | - | - | TRBV19 | TGTGCCAGTAGTCGGACCCCGAGCTCCTACGAGCAGTACTTC | CASSRTPSSYEQYF
TRBJ2-7 | many | TRBD2 | TRBV5-1 | TGCGCCAGCAGCTTTAGCGGGGGGGCCTACGAGCAGTACTTC | CASSFSGGAYEQYF
TRBJ2-5 | - | - | TRBV20-1 | TGCAGTGCTAGAGAAAACAGAGAGGAGACCCAGTACTTC | CSARENREETQYF
TRBJ2-7 | many | TRBD1 | TRBV7-2 | TGTGCCAGCAGTTCACAGGGGTTGTCCTACGAGCAGTACTTC | CASSSQGLSYEQYF
TRBJ1-1 | - | TRBD1 | TRBV20-1 | TGCAGTGCTAGAGACAGGGGGACCGGTACGTTGAACACTGAAGCTTTCTTT | CSARDRGTGTLNTEAFF
TRBJ1-5 | few | - | TRBV20-1 | TGCAGTGCTGCGTCGACAGGACATAGCAATCAGCCCCAGCATTTT | CSAASTGHSNQPQHF
TRBJ2-6 | - | TRBD1 | TRBV6-5 | TGTGCCAGCAGTCCCCGCCCGGGACAGGGGGCTGGGGCCAACGTCCTGACTTTC | CASSPRPGQGAGANVLTF
TRBJ2-5 | - | - | TRBV18 | TGTGCCAGCTCTCCCCGTGCTTTGGAGACCCAGTACTTC | CASSPRALETQYF
TRBJ1-4 | few | - | TRBV6-6 | TGTGCCAGCCAAAGAGGGGGAACTAATGAAAAACTGTTTTTT | CASQRGGTNEKLFF
TRBJ2-7 | - | TRBD1 | TRBV20-1 | TGCAGTGCTCCGGACAGGAAAAGAGATCCTAGAACAGTGTACGAGCAGTACTTC | CSAPDRKRDPRTVYEQYF
TRBJ1-2 | many | - | TRBV7-9 | TGTGCCAGCACCCCCTGGGAGGGACGGGATGGCTACACCTTC | CASTPWEGRDGYTF
TRBJ2-2 | - | - | TRBV5-1 | TGCGCCAGCAGCTTGTACGCCGGGGAGCTGTTTTTT | CASSLYAGELFF
TRBJ2-7 | - | TRBD1 | TRBV24-1 | TGTGCCTCCGGGACAGGGACCAACGAGCAGTACTTC | CASGTGTNEQYF
TRBJ2-7 | many | - | TRBV5-6 | TGTGCCAGCAGCTTTTTCCAGCGCTACGAGCAGTACTTC | CASSFFQRYEQYF
TRBJ1-5 | many | - | TRBV5-1 | TGCGCCAGCAGCTTCGAGGGGAATAGCAATCAGCCCCAGCATTTT | CASSFEGNSNQPQHF
TRBJ1-2 | few | - | TRBV24-1 | TGTGCCACCAGTGATCCGGGACACGCCGCCTTCTATGGCTACACCTTC | CATSDPGHAAFYGYTF
TRBJ2-7 | many | TRBD2 | TRBV12-3/TRBV12-4 | TGTGCCAGCAGTCCCCTCGCGGGAGGGTCCTACGAGCAGTACTTC | CASSPLAGGSYEQYF
TRBJ1-4 | few | - | TRBV3-1 | TGTGCCAGCAGCCCCTCCGGGATCCGTGAAAAACTGTTTTTT | CASSPSGIREKLFF
TRBJ1-1 | - | - | TRBV19 | TGTGCCAGTAGTACATCAGGGTCGACTGAAGCTTTCTTT | CASSTSGSTEAFF
TRBJ2-6 | many | - | TRBV27 | TGTGCCAGCAGCTTAATCTCTGGGGCCAACGTCCTGACTTTC | CASSLISGANVLTF
TRBJ1-5 | few | - | TRBV12-3/TRBV12-4 | TGTGCCAGCAGTTTTGGTCAGGATCATCAGCCCCAGCATTTT | CASSFGQDHQPQHF
TRBJ2-1 | many | TRBD2 | TRBV7-2 | TGTGCCAGCAGCGCCCGGCAGACTAGCCCCAATGAGCAGTTCTTC | CASSARQTSPNEQFF
TRBJ1-3 | many | TRBD1 | TRBV7-7 | TGTGCTAGCAGCTTATCTCCGGGACAGGGAAACACCATATATTTT | CASSLSPGQGNTIYF
TRBJ2-1 | few | TRBD2 | TRBV11-3 | TGTGCCAGCCATGCGGGAGACTCTGGTGAGCAGTTCTTC | CASHAGDSGEQFF
TRBJ1-3 | - | TRBD1 | TRBV7-2 | TGTGCCAGCAGCTCGGGGACAGGCTACGCGGGAAACACCATATATTTT | CASSSGTGYAGNTIYF
TRBJ2-3 | many | - | TRBV20-1 | TGCAGTGTTCCGAAAACAGATACGCAGTATTTT | CSVPKTDTQYF
TRBJ2-2 | once | - | TRBV5-6 | TGTGCCAGCAGCTTCCAGGGTCTGGGCACCGGGGAGCTGTTTTTT | CASSFQGLGTGELFF
TRBJ2-1 | many | - | TRBV6-2/TRBV6-3 | TGTGCCAGCAGTTCGGCCCCATCTGGAGGCTACAATGAGCAGTTCTTC | CASSSAPSGGYNEQFF
TRBJ1-1 | - | - | TRBV6-1 | TGTGCCAGCAGTGGCCCGACATTGCCGAACGCTGAAGCTTTCTTT | CASSGPTLPNAEAFF
TRBJ1-1 | many | - | TRBV28 | TGTGCCAGCAGCGATACAGAGGCGGGCACTGAAGCTTTCTTT | CASSDTEAGTEAFF
TRBJ2-7 | - | - | TRBV5-1 | TGCGCCAGCAGCTTGTGGGTTGACGGCGAGCAGTACTTC | CASSLWVDGEQYF
TRBJ2-5 | many | TRBD1 | TRBV6-6 | TGTGCCAGCACCCAAGTCGGACAGGGGGCTTTGAAGACCCAGTACTTC | CASTQVGQGALKTQYF
TRBJ2-7 | many | - | TRBV12-3/TRBV12-4 | TGTGCCAGCAGCACAGGATCCTACGAGCAGTACTTC | CASSTGSYEQYF
TRBJ1-3 | - | - | TRBV7-2 | TGTGCCAGCCTGGGGGCGCCGGCTTCTGGAAACACCATATATTTT | CASLGAPASGNTIYF
TRBJ2-2 | few | - | TRBV7-6 | TGTGCCAGCAGCTTATCCCCCCGTCCGGACACCGGGGAGCTGTTTTTT | CASSLSPRPDTGELFF
TRBJ2-3 | few | - | TRBV27 | TGTGCCAGCAGTTTATCAAGTGGGGGGTCTTTCACAGATACGCAGTATTTT | CASSLSSGGSFTDTQYF
TRBJ1-2 | few | - | TRBV11-2 | TGTGCCAGCAGCTTAGACAGAACCCATGGCTACACCTTC | CASSLDRTHGYTF
TRBJ2-5 | few | - | TRBV7-9 | TGTGCCAGCAGCTCACTTTCGTTTGGACAGTTTAATCAAGAGACCCAGTACTTC | CASSSLSFGQFNQETQYF
TRBJ2-2 | - | - | TRBV5-1 | TGCGCCACCAGGCGGCGGATGGACACCGGGGAGCTGTTTTTT | CATRRRMDTGELFF
TRBJ1-2 | - | TRBD1 | TRBV9 | TGTGCCAGCAGCGTAGTAGGGGGCGGGACGGATGGCTACACCTTC | CASSVVGGGTDGYTF
TRBJ2-7 | - | TRBD2 | TRBV18 | TGTGCCAGCTCACCTAACTCCGGGCTAGCGGGCTCCTACGAGCAGTACTTC | CASSPNSGLAGSYEQYF
TRBJ2-5 | many | - | TRBV29-1 | TGCAGCGTTGATCTCGGAGTCCGGGGAGAGACCCAGTACTTC | CSVDLGVRGETQYF
TRBJ2-7 | - | - | TRBV20-1 | TGCAGTGCTCCCCAGCCCGGGATCTACGAGCAGTACTTC | CSAPQPGIYEQYF
TRBJ2-1 | many | TRBD2 | TRBV12-3/TRBV12-4 | TGTGCCAGCAGACCGACTAGCGGTTCCTACAATGAGCAGTTCTTC | CASRPTSGSYNEQFF
TRBJ2-3 | many | TRBD2 | TRBV7-6 | TGTGCCAGCAGCGCCATCAGCGGGAGGGCCCCCTCATCGCAGTATTTT | CASSAISGRAPSSQYF
TRBJ2-7 | - | - | TRBV27 | TGTGCCAGCAGTTTATTCGCCGTCCAACAGGGCCCCACCTACGAGCAGTACTTC | CASSLFAVQQGPTYEQYF
TRBJ2-7 | - | - | TRBV24-1 | TGTGCCACCAGTGATCAGACCTACGAGCAGTACTTC | CATSDQTYEQYF